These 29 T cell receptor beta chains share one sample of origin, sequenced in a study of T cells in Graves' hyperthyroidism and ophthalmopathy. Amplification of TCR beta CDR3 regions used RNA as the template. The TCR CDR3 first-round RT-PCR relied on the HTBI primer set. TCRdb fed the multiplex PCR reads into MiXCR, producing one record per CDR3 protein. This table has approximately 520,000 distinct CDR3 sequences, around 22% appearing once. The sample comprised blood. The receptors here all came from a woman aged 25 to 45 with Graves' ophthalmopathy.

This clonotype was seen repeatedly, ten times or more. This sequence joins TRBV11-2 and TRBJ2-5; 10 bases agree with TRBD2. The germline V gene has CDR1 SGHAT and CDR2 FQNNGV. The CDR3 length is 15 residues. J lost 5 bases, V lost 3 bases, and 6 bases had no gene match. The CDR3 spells CASSFSGGARETQYF. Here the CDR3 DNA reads TGTGCCAGCAGCTTCAGCGGGGGGGCGAGGGAGACCCAGTACTTC.

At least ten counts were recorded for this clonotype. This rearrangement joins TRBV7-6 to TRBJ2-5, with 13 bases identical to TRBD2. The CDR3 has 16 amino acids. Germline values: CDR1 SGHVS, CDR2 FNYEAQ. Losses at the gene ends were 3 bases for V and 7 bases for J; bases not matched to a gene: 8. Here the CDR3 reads CASSLTLAGGPGTQYF. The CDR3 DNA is TGTGCCAGCAGCTTGACACTAGCGGGGGGGCCAGGGACCCAGTACTTC.

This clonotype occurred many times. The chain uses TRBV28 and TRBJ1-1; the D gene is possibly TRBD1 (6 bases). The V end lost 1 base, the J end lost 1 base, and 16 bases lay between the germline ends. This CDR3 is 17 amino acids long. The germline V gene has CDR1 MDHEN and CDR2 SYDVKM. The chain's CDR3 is CASSLFRLRQENTEAFF. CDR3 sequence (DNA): TGTGCCAGCAGTTTATTCAGACTAAGACAGGAGAACACTGAAGCTTTCTTT.

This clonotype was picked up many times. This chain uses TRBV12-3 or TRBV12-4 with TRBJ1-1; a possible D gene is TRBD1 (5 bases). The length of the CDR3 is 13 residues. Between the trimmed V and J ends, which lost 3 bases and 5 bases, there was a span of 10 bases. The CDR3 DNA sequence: TGTGCCAGCAGTTTCGCCAGGGCTACTGAAGCTTTCTTT. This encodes CASSFARATEAFF.

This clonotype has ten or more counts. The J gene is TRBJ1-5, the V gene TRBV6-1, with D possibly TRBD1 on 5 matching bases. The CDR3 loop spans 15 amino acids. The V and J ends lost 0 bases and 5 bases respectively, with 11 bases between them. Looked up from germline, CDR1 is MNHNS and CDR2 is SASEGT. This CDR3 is CASSEAGEGHQPQHF. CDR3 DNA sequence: TGTGCCAGCAGTGAAGCGGGGGAAGGGCATCAGCCCCAGCATTTT.

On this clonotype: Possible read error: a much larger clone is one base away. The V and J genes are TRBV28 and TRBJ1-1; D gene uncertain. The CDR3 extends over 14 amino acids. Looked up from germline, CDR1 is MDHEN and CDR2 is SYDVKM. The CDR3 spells CAISLDMGNTEAFF. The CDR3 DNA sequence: TGTGCCATCAGTTTAGACATGGGGAACACTGAAGCTTTCTTT. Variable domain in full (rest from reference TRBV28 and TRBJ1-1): DVKVTQSSRYLVKRTGEKVFLECVQDMDHENMFWYRQDPGLGLRLIYFSYDVKMKEKGDIPEGYSVSREKKERFSLILESASTNQTSMYLCAISLDMGNTEAFFGQGTRLTVV.

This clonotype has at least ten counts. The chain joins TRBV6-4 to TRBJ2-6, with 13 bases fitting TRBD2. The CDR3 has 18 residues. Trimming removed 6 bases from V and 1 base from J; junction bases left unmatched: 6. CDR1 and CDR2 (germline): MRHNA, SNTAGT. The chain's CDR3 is CASSPRTSGGSGANVLTF. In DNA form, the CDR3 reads TGTGCCAGCAGCCCCCGGACTAGCGGGGGATCTGGGGCCAACGTCCTGACTTTC.

CDR3 region: CASSYSTGGITEAFF. The DNA for the CDR3 is TGTGCCAGCAGTTATTCGACAGGGGGAATCACTGAAGCTTTCTTT. V is TRBV6-5 and J is TRBJ1-1; 9 bases are shared with TRBD1. Trimming removed 3 bases from V and 4 bases from J; junction bases left unmatched: 6. Germline CDR1 MNHEY, CDR2 SVGAGI. There are 15 residues in the CDR3.

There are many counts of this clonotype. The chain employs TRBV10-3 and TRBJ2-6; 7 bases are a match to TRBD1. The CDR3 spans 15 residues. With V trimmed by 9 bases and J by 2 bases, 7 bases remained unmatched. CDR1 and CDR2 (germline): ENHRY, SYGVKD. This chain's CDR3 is CAISRGSAGANVLTF. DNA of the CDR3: TGTGCCATAAGCAGGGGGTCGGCTGGGGCCAACGTCCTGACTTTC.

The CDR3 loop reads CASSIWLGADNQPQHF. DNA of the CDR3: TGTGCCAGTAGTATTTGGTTAGGGGCTGATAATCAGCCCCAGCATTTT. The rearrangement joins TRBV19 to TRBJ1-5; a possible D gene is TRBD1 (5 bases). The CDR3 is 16 amino acids. V was cut by 3 bases and J by 4 bases, with 16 bases left in between. The V gene's germline CDR1 is LNHDA and CDR2 SQIVND (reference sequence).

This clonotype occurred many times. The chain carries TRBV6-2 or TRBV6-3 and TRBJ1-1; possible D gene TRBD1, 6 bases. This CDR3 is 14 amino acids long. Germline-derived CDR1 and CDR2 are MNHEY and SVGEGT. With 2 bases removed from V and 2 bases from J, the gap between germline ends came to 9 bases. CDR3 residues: CASSYDRPNTEAFF. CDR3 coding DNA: TGTGCCAGCAGTTACGACAGGCCCAACACTGAAGCTTTCTTT.

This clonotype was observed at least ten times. The CDR3: CASSLPLHSLLNTEAFF. The CDR3 DNA reads TGTGCCAGCAGCTTACCCCTGCATAGTCTGCTGAACACTGAAGCTTTCTTT. The J gene is TRBJ1-1, the V gene TRBV11-3, with D unclear. CDR3 length: 17 amino acids. Trimming removed 2 bases from V and 0 bases from J, with 16 bases in between. Per the germline V gene, CDR1 is SGHNT and CDR2 is YENEEA.

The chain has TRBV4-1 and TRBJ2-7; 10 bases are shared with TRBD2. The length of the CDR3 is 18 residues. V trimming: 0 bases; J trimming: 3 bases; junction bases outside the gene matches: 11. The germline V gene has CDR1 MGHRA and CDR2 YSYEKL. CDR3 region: CASSQDSASGGPIYEQYF. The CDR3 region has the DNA TGCGCCAGCAGCCAAGATTCCGCTAGCGGGGGACCCATCTACGAGCAGTACTTC.

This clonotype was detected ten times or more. The CDR3 DNA follows: TGTGCCAGCAGTGAAAGGACGGCTGGGGCCCAGTACTTC. It codes for CASSERTAGAQYF. The chain uses TRBV6-1 and TRBJ2-5; D gene unclear. The length of the CDR3 is 13 residues. Trimming cost V 2 bases and J 9 bases, with 13 bases left between them. From germline, CDR1 is MNHNS and CDR2 SASEGT.

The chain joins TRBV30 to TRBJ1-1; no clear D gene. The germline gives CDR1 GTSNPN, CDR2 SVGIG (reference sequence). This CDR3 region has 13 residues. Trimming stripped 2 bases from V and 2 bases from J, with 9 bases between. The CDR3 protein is CAWSPQFNTEAFF. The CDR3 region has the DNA TGTGCCTGGAGTCCCCAGTTTAACACTGAAGCTTTCTTT.

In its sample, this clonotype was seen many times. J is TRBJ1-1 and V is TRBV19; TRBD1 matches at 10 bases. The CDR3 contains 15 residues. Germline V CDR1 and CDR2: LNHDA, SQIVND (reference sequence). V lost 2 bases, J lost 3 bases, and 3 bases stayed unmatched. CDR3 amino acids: CASSILGQGYTEAFF. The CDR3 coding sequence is TGTGCCAGTAGTATACTGGGACAGGGGTACACTGAAGCTTTCTTT.

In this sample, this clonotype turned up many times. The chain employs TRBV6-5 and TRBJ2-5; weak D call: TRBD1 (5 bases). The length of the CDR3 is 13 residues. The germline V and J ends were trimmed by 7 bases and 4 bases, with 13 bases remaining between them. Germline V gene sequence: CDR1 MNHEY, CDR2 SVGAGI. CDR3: CASIRAQGETQYF. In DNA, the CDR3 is TGTGCCAGCATTAGAGCCCAGGGAGAGACCCAGTACTTC.

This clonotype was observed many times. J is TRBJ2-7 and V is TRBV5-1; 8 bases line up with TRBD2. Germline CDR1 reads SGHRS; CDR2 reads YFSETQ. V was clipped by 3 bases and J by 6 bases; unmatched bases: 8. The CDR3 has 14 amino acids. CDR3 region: CASSSGTGGVEQYF. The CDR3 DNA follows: TGCGCCAGCAGCTCCGGGACGGGAGGGGTCGAGCAGTACTTC.

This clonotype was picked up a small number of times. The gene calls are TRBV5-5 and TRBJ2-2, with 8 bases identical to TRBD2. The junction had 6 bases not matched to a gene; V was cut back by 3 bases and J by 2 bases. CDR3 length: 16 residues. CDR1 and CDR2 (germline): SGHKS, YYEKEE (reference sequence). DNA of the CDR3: TGTGCCAGCAGCTGGGCGGGGGGATCAAACACCGGGGAGCTGTTTTTT. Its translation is CASSWAGGSNTGELFF.

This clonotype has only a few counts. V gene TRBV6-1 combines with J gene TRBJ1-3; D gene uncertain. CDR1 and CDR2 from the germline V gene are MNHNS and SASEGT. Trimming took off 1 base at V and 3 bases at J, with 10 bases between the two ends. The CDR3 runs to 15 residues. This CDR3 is CASSEGRWRGNTIYF. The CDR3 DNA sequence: TGTGCCAGCAGTGAAGGCAGGTGGCGTGGAAACACCATATATTTT.

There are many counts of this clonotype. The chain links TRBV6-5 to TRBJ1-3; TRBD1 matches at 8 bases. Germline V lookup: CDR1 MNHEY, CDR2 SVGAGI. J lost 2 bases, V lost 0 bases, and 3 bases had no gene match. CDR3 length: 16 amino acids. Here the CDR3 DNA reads TGTGCCAGCAGTTACTCTCAGGGGGCTCCTGGAAACACCATATATTTT. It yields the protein CASSYSQGAPGNTIYF.

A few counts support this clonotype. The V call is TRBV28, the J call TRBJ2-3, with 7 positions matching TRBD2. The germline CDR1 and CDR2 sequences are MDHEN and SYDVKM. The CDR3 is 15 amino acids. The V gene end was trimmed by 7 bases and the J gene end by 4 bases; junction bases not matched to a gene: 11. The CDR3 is CASTTWGRGADTQYF. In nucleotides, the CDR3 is TGTGCCAGCACCACTTGGGGGAGGGGAGCAGATACGCAGTATTTT.

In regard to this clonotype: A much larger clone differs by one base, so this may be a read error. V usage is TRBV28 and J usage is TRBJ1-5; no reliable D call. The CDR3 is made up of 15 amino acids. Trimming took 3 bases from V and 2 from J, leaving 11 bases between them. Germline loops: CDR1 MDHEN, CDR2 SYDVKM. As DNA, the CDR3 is TGTGCCAGCAGTTTCAACGGAAATTGCAATCAGCCCCAGCATTTT. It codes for CASSFNGNCNQPQHF. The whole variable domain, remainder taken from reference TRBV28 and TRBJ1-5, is DVKVTQSSRYLVKRTGEKVFLECVQDMDHENMFWYRQDPGLGLRLIYFSYDVKMKEKGDIPEGYSVSREKKERFSLILESASTNQTSMYLCASSFNGNCNQPQHFGDGTRLSIL.

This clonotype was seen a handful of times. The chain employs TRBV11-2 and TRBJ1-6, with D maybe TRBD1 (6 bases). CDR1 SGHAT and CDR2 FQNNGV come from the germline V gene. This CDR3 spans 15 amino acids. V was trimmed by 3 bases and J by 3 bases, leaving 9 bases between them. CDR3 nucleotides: TGTGCCAGCAGCTTTCGGACAGTCTATAATTCACCCCTCCACTTT. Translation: CASSFRTVYNSPLHF.

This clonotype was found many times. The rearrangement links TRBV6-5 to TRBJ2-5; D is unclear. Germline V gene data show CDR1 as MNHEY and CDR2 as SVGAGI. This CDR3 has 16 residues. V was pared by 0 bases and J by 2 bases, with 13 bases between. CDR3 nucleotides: TGTGCCAGCAGTTACTCGCCCAGCGCCCTTCAAGAGACCCAGTACTTC. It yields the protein CASSYSPSALQETQYF.

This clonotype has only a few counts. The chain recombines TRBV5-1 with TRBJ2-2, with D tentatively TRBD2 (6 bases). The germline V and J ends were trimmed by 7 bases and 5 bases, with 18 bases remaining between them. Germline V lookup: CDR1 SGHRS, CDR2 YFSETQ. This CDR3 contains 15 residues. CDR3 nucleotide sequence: TGCGCCAGCTGGGACTCAACCGTGAATACCGGGGAGCTGTTTTTT. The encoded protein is CASWDSTVNTGELFF.

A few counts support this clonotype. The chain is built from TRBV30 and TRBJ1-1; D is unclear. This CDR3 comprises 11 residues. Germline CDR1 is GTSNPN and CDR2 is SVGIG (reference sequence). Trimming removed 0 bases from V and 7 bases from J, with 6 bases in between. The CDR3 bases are TGTGCCTGGAGTGTAACCAGTGAAGCTTTCTTT. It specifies CAWSVTSEAFF.

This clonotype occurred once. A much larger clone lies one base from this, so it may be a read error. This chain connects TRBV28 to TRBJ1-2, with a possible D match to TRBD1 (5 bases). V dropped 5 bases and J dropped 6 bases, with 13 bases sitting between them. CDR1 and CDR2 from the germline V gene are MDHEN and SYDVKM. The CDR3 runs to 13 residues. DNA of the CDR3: TGTGCCAGCAGTAAGGACAAGGGAAATGGCTACACCTTC. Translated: CASSKDKGNGYTF.

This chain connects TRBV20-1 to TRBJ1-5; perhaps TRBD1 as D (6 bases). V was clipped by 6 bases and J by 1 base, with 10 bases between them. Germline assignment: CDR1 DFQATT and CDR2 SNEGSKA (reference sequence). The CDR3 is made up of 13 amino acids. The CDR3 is CSAQGRSNQPQHF. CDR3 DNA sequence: TGCAGTGCACAGGGTAGGAGCAATCAGCCCCAGCATTTT.